This T cell receptor beta chain was sequenced during a study of blood T cell repertoires in COVID-19. Study context: From T cells, B-cell-depleted T cells, or PBMCs came the material, which was cDNA or gDNA.

Germline CDR1 is SGHKS and CDR2 is YYEKEE (reference sequence). The CDR3 loop spans 15 amino acids. Trimming left V 1 base short and J 2 bases short, with 12 bases between. The data were produced by immunoSEQ multiplex PCR, yet TCRdb's version contains in-frame clones alone and is incomplete. Of approximately 200,000 clones in the sample, 70% to 90% were seen once. Two negative PCRs, clearance, or symptom resolution characterized the recovered Cohort 3 donors. The rearrangement links TRBV5-5 to TRBJ2-5; a weak D match, TRBD1 (5 bases). Sequencing input: PBMCs or T cells enriched from blood (not recorded which). The clonotype was recovered from a man aged 30 to 45 who had recovered from COVID-19. CDR3 loop: CASSLSPGKQETQYF. CDR3 DNA sequence: TGTGCCAGCAGCTTGTCTCCAGGGAAACAAGAGACCCAGTACTTC.